A single sample is the source of the 28 T cell receptor beta chains below, sequenced in a study of T cell clonality in common variable immunodeficiency. Here immunoSEQ multiplex PCR was the method, and the copy in TCRdb shows in-frame clones only, minus some. The sample is made up of roughly 60,000 clones, none counted only once. What was sequenced was peripheral blood mononuclear cells. The receptors were sampled from a person between 18 and 75 years old in good health.

This clone came up many times. Sequencing ends 3 residues short of the CDR3 end; the germline J gene provides the rest. The chain carries TRBV7-2 and TRBJ2-3, with 8 bases that match TRBD2. CDR1 is SGHTA, CDR2 FQGNSA, per germline. V was clipped by 7 bases and J by 8 bases; unmatched bases: 11. This CDR3 spans 14 amino acids. The chain's CDR3 is CASTPGGPAVTQYF. The sequenced part of the CDR3 DNA is TGTGCCAGCACCCCGGGAGGGCCAGCGGTTACG.

This clone was found many times. The CDR3 end falls 3 residues outside the read, so it is completed with the germline J gene. The V and J genes are TRBV12-3 or TRBV12-4 and TRBJ1-5; weak D call: TRBD1 (5 bases). The CDR3 is 14 amino acids. With 3 bases removed from V and 9 bases from J, the gap between germline ends came to 15 bases. This CDR3 reads CASSLRGRGWPQHF. Partial CDR3 DNA: TGTGCCAGCAGTTTGCGGGGTCGGGGGTGGCCC.

At least ten counts were recorded for this clone. The sequenced fragment ends 3 residues before the CDR3 boundary, so the rest is inferred from the germline J gene. The chain links TRBV30 to TRBJ1-2; D ambiguous. Germline V gives CDR1 GTSNPN, CDR2 SVGIG (reference sequence). The CDR3 has 12 residues. The ends were cut back, 1 base at V and 7 bases at J, with 10 bases in the middle. Partial CDR3 DNA: TGTGCCTGGAGTGAGGGCAGCCGTGGC. Amino acids: CAWSEGSRG. The full CDR3 protein is CAWSEGSRGYTF.

Turning to this clone: The read gets to within 3 residues of the CDR3 end, and the germline J gene fills in the rest. The rearrangement links TRBV7-8 to TRBJ2-5, with 11 positions matching TRBD2. The CDR3 spans 17 residues. CDR1 is SGHVS, CDR2 FQNEAQ, per germline. The trim removed 2 bases at V and 0 bases at J, leaving 5 bases unmatched. The sequenced part of the CDR3 DNA is TGTGCCAGCAGCTTAAGGACTAGCGGGCAATACCAAGAGACC. Its protein product is CASSLRTSGQYQET. The entire CDR3 protein reads CASSLRTSGQYQETQYF.

This clone was seen many times. The CDR3 bases that were read are TGTGCCAGCAGTATAGAATCCTCTGGGGCCAACGTC. It yields the protein CASSIESSGANV. In full, the CDR3 reads CASSIESSGANVLTF. V and J are TRBV2 and TRBJ2-6, with D unresolved. The CDR3 is cut off 3 residues early in the read; its end comes from the germline J gene. This CDR3 is built from 15 residues. Looked up from germline, CDR1 is SNHLY and CDR2 is FYNNEI. V was clipped by 5 bases and J by 0 bases, with 8 bases between them.

This clone has ten or more counts. The read terminates 3 residues ahead of where the CDR3 ends, so the germline J gene completes it. The chain uses TRBV7-8 and TRBJ2-3, with a tentative D call TRBD2 (5 bases). The CDR3 contains 16 residues. Germline CDR1 reads SGHVS; CDR2 reads FQNEAQ. With 0 bases removed from V and 1 base from J, the gap between germline ends came to 11 bases. CDR3 bases read: TGTGCCAGCAGCTTAGCTAGCGAGAGCCGCACAGATACG. Residues: CASSLASESRTDT. The whole CDR3 protein reads CASSLASESRTDTQYF.

This clone was observed at least ten times. The read stops 3 residues short of the end of the CDR3; the missing end is completed from the germline J gene. This rearrangement joins TRBV7-2 to TRBJ1-6; D is undetermined. V was pared by 1 base and J by 7 bases, with 8 bases between. Germline V lookup: CDR1 SGHTA, CDR2 FQGNSA. The length of the CDR3 is 14 residues. CDR3 region: CASSLVLANSPLHF. The DNA read from the CDR3 is TGTGCCAGCAGCTTAGTCTTAGCGAATTCACCC.

Many counts were recorded for this clone. The CDR3 sequence is CASSYSRVHEQYF. Incomplete CDR3 DNA: TGTGCCAGCAGTTACAGCAGGGTCCACGAG. The chain couples TRBV6-7 to TRBJ2-7; D may be TRBD1 (5 bases). The read gets to within 3 residues of the CDR3 end, and the germline J gene fills in the rest. TRBV6-7 is classed as an ORF, of uncertain function. The CDR3 consists of 13 residues. Trimming took off 2 bases at V and 5 bases at J, with 10 bases between the two ends.

This clone was seen repeatedly, ten times or more. CDR3 residues: CASSPGGNEQFF. CDR3 DNA (partial): TGTGCCAGCTCACCCGGTGGCAATGAG. The gene calls are TRBV18 and TRBJ2-1; no clear D. The read ends 3 residues before the CDR3 terminus; that terminus is restored from the germline J gene. V lost 3 bases, J lost 6 bases, and 6 bases lay in between. Germline V lookup: CDR1 KGHSH, CDR2 LQKENI. The CDR3 runs 12 residues.

There are a few counts of this clone. CDR3 in amino acids: CSAKSGGSSSYEQYF. The DNA read from the CDR3 is TGCAGTGCTAAATCGGGGGGTTCCAGCTCCTACGAG. J is TRBJ2-7 and V is TRBV20-1; 7 bases are a match to TRBD2. The read ends 3 residues shy of where the CDR3 ends; the end is completed using the germline J gene. This CDR3 comprises 15 residues. The V and J ends lost 4 bases and 0 bases, in that order; junction bases with no gene match: 9. CDR1 is DFQATT and CDR2 is SNEGSKA in the germline V gene (reference sequence).

This clone was counted many times. From the germline J gene comes the end of the CDR3, since the read stops 3 residues before it. The chain carries TRBV28 and TRBJ2-7; TRBD1 matches at 9 bases. Trimming at V came to 7 bases and at J to 4 bases, leaving 5 bases not matched to a gene. The CDR3 covers 13 residues. Germline V gives CDR1 MDHEN, CDR2 SYDVKM. The sequenced CDR3 bases are TGTGCCAGCAACACAGGGGGCGGGTACGAG. It encodes CASNTGGGYE. The full CDR3 protein is CASNTGGGYEQYF.

With respect to this clone: The read finishes 3 residues shy of the CDR3 end, and the germline J gene is used to complete it. The V gene is TRBV11-3, the J gene TRBJ2-7, with 9 bases fitting TRBD2. Germline CDR1 and CDR2: SGHNT and YENEEA. With 8 bases clipped from V and 0 bases from J, the junction kept 5 bases outside the gene matches. The CDR3 length is 14 residues. The sequenced CDR3 bases are TGTGCCAGCCAACAGCGGGAGGTCTCCTACGAG. Translating gives CASQQREVSYE. The entire CDR3 protein is CASQQREVSYEQYF.

Many counts were recorded for this clone. The observed sequence ends 3 residues before the CDR3 terminus, with the missing tail filled in from the germline J gene. The chain links TRBV7-9 to TRBJ2-3; 14 bases line up with TRBD2. The CDR3 has 15 amino acids. The J segment lost 6 bases and the V segment lost 5 bases, leaving 4 bases of the junction unmatched. The germline CDR1 and CDR2 sequences are SEHNR and FQNEAQ (reference sequence). The CDR3 spells CASSRLAGGGDTQYF. The CDR3 DNA, read in part, is TGTGCCAGCAGCCGACTAGCGGGAGGGGGTGATACG.

This clone was seen at least ten times. The DNA ends 3 residues before the CDR3 does, and the rest of the CDR3 is filled in from the germline J gene. This chain links TRBV30 with TRBJ2-3; 9 bases agree with TRBD2. CDR3 length: 14 residues. The trim removed 7 bases at V and 4 bases at J, leaving 9 bases unmatched. Germline V CDR1 and CDR2: GTSNPN, SVGIG (reference sequence). The CDR3 here is CASETSGGSDTQYF. Incomplete CDR3 DNA: TGTGCCTCCGAGACTAGCGGAGGATCAGATACG.

This clone was recorded many times. The CDR3 bases that were read are TGTGCCAGCAGTTTCCCTCAACTAGCGGGAGGGTGGCAAGAGACC. It encodes CASSFPQLAGGWQET. The full CDR3 reads CASSFPQLAGGWQETQYF. The chain uses TRBV28 and TRBJ2-5; 13 nucleotides line up with TRBD2. The read gets to within 3 residues of the CDR3 end, and the germline J gene fills in the rest. The germline gives CDR1 MDHEN, CDR2 SYDVKM. V trimming: 3 bases; J trimming: 2 bases; junction bases outside the gene matches: 9. This CDR3 comprises 18 residues.

This clone was seen repeatedly, ten times or more. Sequencing ends 3 residues short of the CDR3 end; the germline J gene provides the rest. The gene calls are TRBV5-1 and TRBJ2-7; the match to TRBD2 covers 14 bases. Looked up from germline, CDR1 is SGHRS and CDR2 is YFSETQ. The CDR3 contains 15 residues. The junction had 5 bases not matched to a gene; V was cut back by 3 bases and J by 6 bases. CDR3 residues: CASSWGLAGEGEQYF. The covered CDR3 bases are TGCGCCAGCAGCTGGGGACTAGCGGGAGAAGGCGAG.

Many counts were recorded for this clone. From the germline J gene comes the end of the CDR3, since the read stops 3 residues before it. This chain joins TRBV5-1 and TRBJ1-1; TRBD1 agrees at 7 bases. Germline CDR1 is SGHRS and CDR2 is YFSETQ. With 4 bases clipped from V and 2 bases from J, the junction kept 8 bases outside the gene matches. This CDR3 has 15 amino acids. CDR3 region: CASSRQGSLNTEAFF. The sequenced part of the CDR3 DNA is TGCGCCAGCAGCCGACAGGGCAGCTTAAACACTGAA.

This clone occurred many times. The CDR3 end lies 3 residues beyond the end of the read and is filled in from the germline J gene. This rearrangement joins TRBV29-1 to TRBJ2-3, with unresolved D. The CDR3 sequence is 13 residues long. The germline V gene encodes CDR1 SQVTM and CDR2 ANQGSEA. Between the trimmed V and J ends, which lost 4 bases and 3 bases, there was a span of 11 bases. This CDR3 is CSVVSWRTDTQYF. The DNA read from the CDR3 is TGCAGCGTTGTTAGCTGGAGAACAGATACG.

This clone was seen at least ten times. The read is 3 residues too short to cover the CDR3 end, so that end is filled in from the germline J gene. The chain links TRBV5-1 to TRBJ2-2, with TRBD1 matching over 10 bases. The length of the CDR3 is 16 residues. V dropped 1 base and J dropped 4; count of bases not matched to a gene: 4. CDR1 and CDR2 from the germline V gene are SGHRS and YFSETQ. The CDR3 sequence: CASSLLGTGVTGELFF. The covered CDR3 bases are TGCGCCAGCAGCTTGTTAGGGACAGGGGTCACCGGGGAG.

By share, this clone ranks as medium-sized. The CDR3 end falls 3 residues outside the read, so it is completed with the germline J gene. V gene TRBV6-2 or TRBV6-3 combines with J gene TRBJ2-7, with D possibly being TRBD2 (6 bases). Trimming pared 6 bases from V and 2 bases from J, leaving 17 bases between. The germline V gene has CDR1 MNHEY and CDR2 SVGEGT. The CDR3 has 15 amino acids. The CDR3 sequence: CASSATGTQTYEQYF. The part of the CDR3 DNA that was read is TGTGCCAGCAGCGCAACCGGGACTCAAACCTACGAG.

This clone was recorded at least ten times. The read ends 3 residues shy of where the CDR3 ends; the end is completed using the germline J gene. V and J are TRBV7-2 and TRBJ2-7, with 11 positions matching TRBD2. The V gene's germline CDR1 is SGHTA and CDR2 FQGNSA. Trimming at V came to 5 bases and at J to 2 bases, leaving 5 bases not matched to a gene. The CDR3 has 15 amino acids. The CDR3 region is CASSIGTSGPYEQYF. The DNA read from the CDR3 is TGTGCCAGCAGCATAGGGACTAGCGGCCCCTACGAG.

This clone was seen ten or more times. The CDR3 goes on 3 residues after the read ends, and that part is filled in from the germline J gene. The V and J genes are TRBV20-1 and TRBJ2-7, with a weak D call TRBD2 (5 bases). This CDR3 has 14 amino acids. The germline V gene has CDR1 DFQATT and CDR2 SNEGSKA (reference sequence). The ends were cut back, 3 bases at V and 0 bases at J, with 12 bases in the middle. CDR3 sequence reads: CSARPAEFSYEQYF. Partial CDR3 DNA: TGCAGTGCTAGGCCAGCGGAATTCTCCTACGAG.

This clone was seen many times. The observed sequence ends 3 residues before the CDR3 terminus, with the missing tail filled in from the germline J gene. The rearrangement joins TRBV20-1 to TRBJ2-3; 11 bases are shared with TRBD2. This CDR3 has 15 amino acids. After removal of 5 bases from V and 1 base from J, the junction contained 5 bases not matched to a gene. Germline CDR1 DFQATT, CDR2 SNEGSKA (reference sequence). CDR3 DNA, as far as it was read: TGCAGTGCTGGGAAGACTAGCGGGGGCACAGATACG. It encodes CSAGKTSGGTDT. The entire CDR3 sequence reads CSAGKTSGGTDTQYF.

This clone showed up many times. The read ends 3 residues before the CDR3 terminus; that terminus is restored from the germline J gene. J is TRBJ1-4 and V is TRBV7-8, with D perhaps TRBD1 (6 bases). CDR1 and CDR2 from the germline V gene are SGHVS and FQNEAQ. The CDR3 has 15 residues. The V end was cut by 1 base, the J end by 7 bases, with 13 bases between. The DNA read from the CDR3 is TGTGCCAGCAGCTTAGGGCAGGGGAGGCTTGAAAAA. The encoded protein is CASSLGQGRLEK. The full CDR3 reads CASSLGQGRLEKLFF.

The sample holds a few counts of this clone. A far bigger clonotype differs at one base, so this is likely a read error. The sequence runs out 3 residues before the end of the CDR3; the remainder is reconstructed from the germline J gene. The rearrangement links TRBV30 to TRBJ1-2; possibly TRBD1 for D (5 bases). Germline values: CDR1 GTSNPN, CDR2 SVGIG (reference sequence). The CDR3 has 14 residues. The DNA read from the CDR3 is TGTGCCCGGAGTGACCTCAGGGCTACCTATGGC. Its protein product is CARSDLRATYG. The whole CDR3 region reads CARSDLRATYGYTF.

This clone showed up just a few times. The DNA ends 3 residues before the CDR3 does, and the rest of the CDR3 is filled in from the germline J gene. The chain is built from TRBV10-2 and TRBJ1-4; weak D call: TRBD1 (6 bases). V was cut by 8 bases and J by 7 bases, with 17 bases left in between. The CDR3 has 14 residues. Germline values: CDR1 WSHSY, CDR2 SAAADI. CDR3 DNA (partial): TGCGCCAGCTCAATGGGGGGGGCGATTGAAAAA. Protein sequence: CASSMGGAIEK. Given in full, the CDR3 is CASSMGGAIEKLFF.

This clone occurred many times. The DNA ends 3 residues before the CDR3 does, and the rest of the CDR3 is filled in from the germline J gene. V usage is TRBV30 and J usage is TRBJ1-5; no clear D. The V end was cut by 1 base, the J end by 6 bases, with 10 bases between. Looked up from germline, CDR1 is GTSNPN and CDR2 is SVGIG (reference sequence). The CDR3 sequence is 13 residues long. The CDR3 sequence: CAWSAGTGQPQHF. Partial CDR3 DNA: TGTGCCTGGAGTGCGGGTACGGGTCAGCCC.

This clone has at least ten counts. Read sequence stops 3 residues before the CDR3 end, and the germline J gene provides the missing end. The J gene is TRBJ1-2, the V gene TRBV5-1; D might be TRBD1 (6 bases). This CDR3 contains 13 residues. Trimming took off 0 bases at V and 7 bases at J, with 10 bases between the two ends. Germline CDR1 reads SGHRS; CDR2 reads YFSETQ. CDR3 DNA (partial): TGCGCCAGCAGCTTGGACCGCAGGGGTGGC. As protein: CASSLDRRGG. The entire CDR3 reads CASSLDRRGGYTF.